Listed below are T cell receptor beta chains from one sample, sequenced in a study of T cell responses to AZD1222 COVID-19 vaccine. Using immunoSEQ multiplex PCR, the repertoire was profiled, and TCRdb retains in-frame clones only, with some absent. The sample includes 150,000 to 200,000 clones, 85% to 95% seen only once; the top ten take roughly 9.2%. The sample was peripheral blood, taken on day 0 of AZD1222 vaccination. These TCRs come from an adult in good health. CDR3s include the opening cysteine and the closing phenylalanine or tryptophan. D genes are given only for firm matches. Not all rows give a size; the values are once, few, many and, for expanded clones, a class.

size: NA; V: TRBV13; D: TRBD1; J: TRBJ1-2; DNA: TGTGCCAGCAGCTTGGGGACAGGGGTGGGGTATGGCTACACCTTC; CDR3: CASSLGTGVGYGYTF
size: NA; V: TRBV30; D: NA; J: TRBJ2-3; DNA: TGTGCCTGGAGTAGAGTCCTAGATACGCAGTATTTT; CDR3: CAWSRVLDTQYF
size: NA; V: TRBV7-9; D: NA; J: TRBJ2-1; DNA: TGTGCCAGTAGACAACCGGGGAGCTCCTACAATGAGCAGTTCTTC; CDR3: CASRQPGSSYNEQFF
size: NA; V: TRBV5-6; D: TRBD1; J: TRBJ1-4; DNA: TGTGCCAGCAGCGAGGGACAGGCTAAACTGTTTTTT; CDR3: CASSEGQAKLFF
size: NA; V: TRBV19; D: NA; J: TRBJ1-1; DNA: TGTGCCAGTAGTATTGGCAGGAACACTGAAGCTTTCTTT; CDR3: CASSIGRNTEAFF
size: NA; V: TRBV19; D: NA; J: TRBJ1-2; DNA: TGTGCCAGTAGTAAGCGACTGACGGAGGGCTACACCTTC; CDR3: CASSKRLTEGYTF
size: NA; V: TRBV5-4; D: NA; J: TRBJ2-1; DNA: TGTGCCAGCCACACCAAACGCGAGAAACACAATGAGCAGTTCTTC; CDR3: CASHTKREKHNEQFF
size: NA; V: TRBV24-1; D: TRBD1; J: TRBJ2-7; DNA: TGTGCCACCAGTGATTCTATGGACAGGTCCGAGCAGTACTTC; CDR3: CATSDSMDRSEQYF
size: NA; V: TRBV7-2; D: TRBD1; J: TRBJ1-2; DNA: TGTGCCAGCAGCCCACAGGGACAGGAGATCTTCTATGGCTACACCTTC; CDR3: CASSPQGQEIFYGYTF
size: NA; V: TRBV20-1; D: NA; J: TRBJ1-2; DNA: TGCAGTGCTAGTCTCGGCACGAACTATGGCTACACCTTC; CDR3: CSASLGTNYGYTF
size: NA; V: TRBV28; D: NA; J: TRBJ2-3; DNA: TGTGCCAGCAGTTTAATCTCCCGCACCGGGGGTGGAGATACGCAGTATTTT; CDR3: CASSLISRTGGGDTQYF
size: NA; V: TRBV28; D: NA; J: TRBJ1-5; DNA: TGTGCCAGCAGTCCATCCCCGCGGGGGATCCAGCCCCAGCATTTT; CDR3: CASSPSPRGIQPQHF
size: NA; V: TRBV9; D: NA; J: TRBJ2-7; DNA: TGTGCCAGCAGCGCCGGCCTAGAGCAGTACTTC; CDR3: CASSAGLEQYF
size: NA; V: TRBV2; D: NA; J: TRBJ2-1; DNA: TGTGCCAGCAGTGATCGCCGGGCCCTTATGGATGAGCAGTTCTTC; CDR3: CASSDRRALMDEQFF
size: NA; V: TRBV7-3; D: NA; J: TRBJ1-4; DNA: TGTGCCAGCAGCTTAACAGGACAAGGCAATGAAAAACTGTTTTTT; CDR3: CASSLTGQGNEKLFF
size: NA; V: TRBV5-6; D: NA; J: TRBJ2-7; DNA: TGTGCCAGCAGCGCGGGGACAGTCGAAGATGAGCAGTACTTC; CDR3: CASSAGTVEDEQYF
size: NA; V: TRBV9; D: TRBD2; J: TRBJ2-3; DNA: TGTGCCAGCAGCGGTAGCGGGACTAGCACAGATACGCAGTATTTT; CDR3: CASSGSGTSTDTQYF
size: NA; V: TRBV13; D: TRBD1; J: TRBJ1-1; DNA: TGTGCCAGCAGCCGATGGACAGGATCGAACACTGAAGCTTTCTTT; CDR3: CASSRWTGSNTEAFF
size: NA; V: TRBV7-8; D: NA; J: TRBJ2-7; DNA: TGTGCCAGCAGCACCGGGGCCCCACCTACTTACGAGCAGTACTTC; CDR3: CASSTGAPPTYEQYF
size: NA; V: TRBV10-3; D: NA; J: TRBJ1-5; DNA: TGTGCCATCAGTGAGGGCCCCGACAGGCCTCTCCAGCCCCAGCATTTT; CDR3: CAISEGPDRPLQPQHF
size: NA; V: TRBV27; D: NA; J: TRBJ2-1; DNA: TGTGCCAGCAGTTTCGACGGGAGTCCACGGGAGCAGTTCTTC; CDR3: CASSFDGSPREQFF
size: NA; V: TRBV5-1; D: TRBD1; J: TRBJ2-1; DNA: TGCGCCAGCAGCCGGGACAGGGTCTCCTACAATGAGCAGTTCTTC; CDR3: CASSRDRVSYNEQFF
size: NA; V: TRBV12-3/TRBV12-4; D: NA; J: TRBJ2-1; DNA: TGTGCCAGCAGTTTAGGTGGGGTCACTGAGCAGTTCTTC; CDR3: CASSLGGVTEQFF
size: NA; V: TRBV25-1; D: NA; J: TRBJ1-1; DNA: TGTGCCAGCAGTGAATATGGGGGGGCCACTGAAGCTTTCTTT; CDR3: CASSEYGGATEAFF
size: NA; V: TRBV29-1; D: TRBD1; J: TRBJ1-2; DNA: TGCAGCGTTCCTCCCACAGGGGGGGATGGCTACACCTTC; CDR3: CSVPPTGGDGYTF
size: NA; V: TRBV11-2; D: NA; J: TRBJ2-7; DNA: TGTGCCAGCGCCCGGTCGGGGAGCTACGAGCAGTACTTC; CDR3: CASARSGSYEQYF
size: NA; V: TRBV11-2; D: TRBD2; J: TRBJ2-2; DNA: TGTGCCAGCAGCAGCGGGGGACTAGCCACCCAAAGGGACACCGGGGAGCTGTTTTTT; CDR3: CASSSGGLATQRDTGELFF
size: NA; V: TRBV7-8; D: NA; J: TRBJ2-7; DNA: TGTGCCAGCTCACCAGGAGACAGGTGGGACGAGCAGTACTTC; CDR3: CASSPGDRWDEQYF
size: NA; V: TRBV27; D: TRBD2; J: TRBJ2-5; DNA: TGTGCCAGCAGTTTAAGCGGGGGGGGTCTCCAAGAGACCCAGTACTTC; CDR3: CASSLSGGGLQETQYF
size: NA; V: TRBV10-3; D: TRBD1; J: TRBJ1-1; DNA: TGTGCCATCAGTTCAACGGGACAGGCTATGAACACTGAAGCTTTCTTT; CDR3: CAISSTGQAMNTEAFF
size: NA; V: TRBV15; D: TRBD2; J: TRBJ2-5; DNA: TGTGCCACCAGCAGAGATCTAGCGGGAGGGCGGGAGACCCAGTACTTC; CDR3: CATSRDLAGGRETQYF
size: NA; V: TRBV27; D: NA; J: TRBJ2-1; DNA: TGTGCCAGCATCCCGACAGGTTCCTACAATGAGCAGTTCTTC; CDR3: CASIPTGSYNEQFF
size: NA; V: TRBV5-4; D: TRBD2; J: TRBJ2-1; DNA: TGTGCCAGCAGGTTAGCGGGAGGACCCAACAATGAGCAGTTCTTC; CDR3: CASRLAGGPNNEQFF
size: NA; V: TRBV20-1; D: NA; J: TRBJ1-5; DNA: TGCAGTGCTAGTGGCAGTAGCAATCAGCCCCAGCATTTT; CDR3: CSASGSSNQPQHF
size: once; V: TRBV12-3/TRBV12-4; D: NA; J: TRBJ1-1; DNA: TGTGCCAGCAGCGGACAGCTTAACACTGAAGCTTTCTTT; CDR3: CASSGQLNTEAFF
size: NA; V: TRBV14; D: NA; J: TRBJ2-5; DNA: TGTGCCAGCAGCCAAGTCGATGAGACCCAGTACTTC; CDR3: CASSQVDETQYF
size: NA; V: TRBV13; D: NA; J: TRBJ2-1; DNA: TGTGCCAGCAGCTTAGGGGGGAGCACCAATGAGCAGTTCTTC; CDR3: CASSLGGSTNEQFF
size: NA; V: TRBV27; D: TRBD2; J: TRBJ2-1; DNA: TGTGCCAGCAGTTATAAAGCGGGAGCGGTTGAGCAGTTCTTC; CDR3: CASSYKAGAVEQFF
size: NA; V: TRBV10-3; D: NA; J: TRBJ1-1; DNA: TGTGCCATCAGTGATCGCGGGGGCCGTCGGACTGAAGCTTTCTTT; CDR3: CAISDRGGRRTEAFF
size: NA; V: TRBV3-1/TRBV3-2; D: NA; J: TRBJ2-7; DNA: TGTGCCAGCAGCCATGGTTCAGCCTACGAGCAGTACTTC; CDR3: CASSHGSAYEQYF
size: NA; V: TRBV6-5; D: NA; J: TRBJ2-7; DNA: TGTGCCAGCAGTTACTCGCTAGGGAGAGATGCCTACGAGCAGTACTTC; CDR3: CASSYSLGRDAYEQYF
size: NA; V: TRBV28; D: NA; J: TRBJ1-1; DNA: TGTGCCAGCAGGCCTGGACGGGTTGAAACTGAAGCTTTCTTT; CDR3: CASRPGRVETEAFF
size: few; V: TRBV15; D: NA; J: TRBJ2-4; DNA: TGTGCCACCAGCAGAGGAAGGGAACTCATCATTCAGTACTTC; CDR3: CATSRGRELIIQYF
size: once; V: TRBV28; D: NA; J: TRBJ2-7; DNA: TGTGCCAGCAGTTTGTTTCCCTACGAGCAGTACTTC; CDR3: CASSLFPYEQYF
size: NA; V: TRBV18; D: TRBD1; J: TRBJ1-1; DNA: TGTGCCAGCTCACGCCTACAGGGGATGAACACTGAAGCTTTCTTT; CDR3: CASSRLQGMNTEAFF
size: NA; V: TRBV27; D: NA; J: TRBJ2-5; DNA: TGTGCCAGCAGTCCCCACCCACAGGGCCGGGAGACCCAGTACTTC; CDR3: CASSPHPQGRETQYF
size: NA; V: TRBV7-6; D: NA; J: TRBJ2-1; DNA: TGTGCCAGCAGCTTAGATAGACCGAGAGGCAATGAGCAGTTCTTC; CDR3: CASSLDRPRGNEQFF
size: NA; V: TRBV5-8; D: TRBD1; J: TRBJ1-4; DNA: TGTGCCAGCAGCTTGGAGGGGGCAGTTTGGGAAAAACTGTTTTTT; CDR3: CASSLEGAVWEKLFF
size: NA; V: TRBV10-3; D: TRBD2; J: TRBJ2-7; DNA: TGTGCCATCAGTGACCCGCTAGCGGGAGTCCACGAGCAGTACTTC; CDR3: CAISDPLAGVHEQYF
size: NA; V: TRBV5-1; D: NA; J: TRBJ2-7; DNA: TGCGCCAGCAGCTTGGGCGGAACCTACGAGCAGTACTTC; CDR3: CASSLGGTYEQYF
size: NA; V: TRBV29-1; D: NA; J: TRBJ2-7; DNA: TGCAGCGTTGGACTGAGCTCCTACGAGCAGTACTTC; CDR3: CSVGLSSYEQYF